The 28 T cell receptor beta chains given below trace back to one sample, sequenced in a study of cytomegalovirus exposure and HLA in healthy donors. Primers for the PCR totalled 60 Vbeta and 13 Jbeta. The data were produced by immunoSEQ multiplex PCR, yet TCRdb's version contains in-frame clones alone and is incomplete. The sample consists of under 150,000 clones, roughly 80% of them appearing once. The sequencing input was PBMCs. All receptors derive from a boy aged 5-17 years in good health and CMV-seronegative.

The chain recombines TRBV5-7 with TRBJ1-1; D is ambiguous. TRBV5-7 is sorted into the ORF group, with uncertain function. There are 11 residues in the CDR3. Trimming took off 0 bases at V and 8 bases at J, with 5 bases between the two ends. This CDR3 is CASSLGGEAFF. In DNA form, the CDR3 reads TGTGCCAGCAGCTTGGGAGGGGAAGCTTTCTTT.

This clone was found a few times. CDR3 protein: CASSPRDSGNTIYF. CDR3 sequence (DNA): TGTGCCAGCAGCCCTAGGGACAGCGGAAACACCATATATTTT. J is TRBJ1-3 and V is TRBV5-4; TRBD1 matches at 7 bases. Losses at the gene ends were 4 bases for V and 4 bases for J; bases not matched to a gene: 5. CDR1 is SGHNT, CDR2 YYREEE, per germline (reference sequence). This CDR3 is 14 amino acids long.

The V and J genes are TRBV11-3 and TRBJ2-3; 14 bases are shared with TRBD2. V shed 5 bases and J 5 bases; nucleotides not matched to a gene: 9. The CDR3 is 17 amino acids. In germline, CDR1 is SGHNT, CDR2 YENEEA. In DNA, the CDR3 is TGTGCCAGCAGCCGACCGTCGGGACTAGCGGGAGTAGATACGCAGTATTTT. It specifies CASSRPSGLAGVDTQYF.

The chain employs TRBV30 and TRBJ1-3; D gene ambiguous. Trimming took off 8 bases at V and 0 bases at J, with 14 bases between the two ends. CDR1 is GTSNPN, CDR2 SVGIG, per germline (reference sequence). This CDR3 is built from 14 residues. In DNA form, the CDR3 reads TGTGCCATCTCCACGAGAGGCTCTGGAAACACCATATATTTT. Its protein is CAISTRGSGNTIYF.

This clone was found a few times. The chain links TRBV4-1 to TRBJ1-1; possible D gene TRBD1, 6 bases. The CDR3 is made up of 12 amino acids. The V gene lost 5 bases and the J gene lost 7 bases, with 11 bases spanning the gap. Germline V gene lookup returns CDR1 MGHRA and CDR2 YSYEKL. As DNA, the CDR3 is TGCGCCAGCAGCATCCGGGACAATGAAGCTTTCTTT. The encoded protein is CASSIRDNEAFF.

This rearrangement joins TRBV4-1 to TRBJ2-6; TRBD1 might be the D (6 bases). Per germline, CDR1 MGHRA and CDR2 YSYEKL. V lost 0 bases to trimming and J lost 0 bases, with 12 bases between them. The CDR3 loop spans 18 amino acids. The CDR3 loop reads CASSQDPVGGSGANVLTF. The CDR3 DNA reads as TGCGCCAGCAGCCAAGACCCTGTAGGGGGCTCTGGGGCCAACGTCCTGACTTTC.

This rearrangement joins TRBV29-1 to TRBJ2-1; 12 bases map to TRBD2. The V gene's germline CDR1 is SQVTM and CDR2 ANQGSEA. This CDR3 comprises 18 residues. V dropped 2 bases and J dropped 0; count of bases not matched to a gene: 8. The CDR3 bases are TGCAGCGTTGAAAGGCAAACTAGCGGGAGGAGCTCCTACAATGAGCAGTTCTTC. It is translated as CSVERQTSGRSSYNEQFF.

The chain couples TRBV4-1 to TRBJ2-1; D is uncertain. CDR1 and CDR2 from the germline V gene are MGHRA and YSYEKL. The CDR3 sequence is 13 residues long. V dropped 0 bases and J dropped 5 bases, with 5 bases sitting between them. CDR3 DNA: TGCGCCAGCAGCCAAGATTCGGACAATGAGCAGTTCTTC. Residues: CASSQDSDNEQFF.

The chain has TRBV6-6 and TRBJ1-4; 8 bases are a match to TRBD1. V shed 5 bases and J 3 bases; nucleotides not matched to a gene: 2. In germline, CDR1 is MNHNY, CDR2 SVGAGI (reference sequence). There are 14 residues in the CDR3. CDR3 bases: TGTGCCAGCAGTCCACAGGGGGCTAATGAAAAACTGTTTTTT. Residues: CASSPQGANEKLFF.

This clone is a singleton in its sample. V and J are TRBV27 and TRBJ2-3, with D perhaps TRBD2 (6 bases). The germline V and J ends were trimmed by 2 bases and 4 bases, with 19 bases remaining between them. The CDR3 covers 17 residues. Germline values: CDR1 MNHEY, CDR2 SMNVEV (reference sequence). The CDR3 loop is CASSLMGSGGTADTQYF. CDR3 nucleotide sequence: TGTGCCAGCAGTTTAATGGGTTCCGGCGGGACGGCAGATACGCAGTATTTT.

V is TRBV27 and J is TRBJ2-3, with TRBD2 as a possible D gene (5 bases). The germline V gene encodes CDR1 MNHEY and CDR2 SMNVEV (reference sequence). V lost 2 bases and J lost 0, with 9 bases in between. This CDR3 has 15 amino acids. The DNA for the CDR3 is TGTGCCAGCAGTTTAGGGCGGGTTAGCACAGATACGCAGTATTTT. Its translation is CASSLGRVSTDTQYF.

The rearrangement joins TRBV29-1 to TRBJ2-3; TRBD2 might be the D (5 bases). Trimming removed 4 bases at V and 0 bases at J, with 11 bases between. CDR1 is SQVTM, CDR2 ANQGSEA, per germline. CDR3 length equals 14 residues. The CDR3 sequence: CSVVGRGSTDTQYF. The CDR3 bases are TGCAGCGTTGTCGGACGAGGGAGCACAGATACGCAGTATTTT.

The chain carries TRBV6-1 and TRBJ1-3; D might be TRBD1 (5 bases). CDR1 is MNHNS, CDR2 SASEGT, per germline. This CDR3 has 14 residues. V lost 2 bases, J lost 4 bases, and 9 bases lay in between. CDR3 sequence reads: CASSESGDGNTIYF. As DNA, the CDR3 is TGTGCCAGCAGTGAATCGGGGGACGGAAACACCATATATTTT.

V gene TRBV19 combines with J gene TRBJ2-7; 9 positions match TRBD2. V was pared by 5 bases and J by 5 bases, with 4 bases of the junction left unmatched. Germline-derived CDR1 and CDR2 are LNHDA and SQIVND (reference sequence). The CDR3 length is 13 residues. The CDR3 sequence is CASSPAGGDEQYF. The CDR3 nucleotides are TGTGCCAGTAGTCCAGCGGGAGGTGACGAGCAGTACTTC.

The gene calls are TRBV11-2 and TRBJ2-5; 9 bases agree with TRBD2. Germline CDR1 reads SGHAT; CDR2 reads FQNNGV. The CDR3 is made up of 17 amino acids. With 0 bases clipped from V and 4 bases from J, the junction kept 9 bases outside the gene matches. The CDR3 here is CASSLESAGGPGETQYF. Here the CDR3 DNA reads TGTGCCAGCAGCTTAGAGTCGGCGGGAGGGCCGGGAGAGACCCAGTACTTC.

V gene TRBV4-2 combines with J gene TRBJ2-1; 10 nucleotides agree with TRBD1. V lost 8 bases, J lost 4 bases, and 5 bases stayed unmatched. The CDR3 extends over 14 amino acids. Looked up from germline, CDR1 is LGHNA and CDR2 is YNFKEQ. The chain's CDR3 is CASGRDRGYNEQFF. In DNA, the CDR3 is TGTGCCAGCGGCCGGGACAGGGGTTACAATGAGCAGTTCTTC.

The V gene is TRBV5-1, the J gene TRBJ2-1; D gene uncertain. The CDR3 is 17 residues long. Germline V gene data show CDR1 as SGHRS and CDR2 as YFSETQ. V gave up 0 bases and J gave up 0 bases, with 13 bases separating them. The CDR3 sequence: CASSLAAGGPSYNEQFF. Written as DNA, the CDR3 is TGCGCCAGCAGCTTGGCCGCCGGCGGCCCCTCCTACAATGAGCAGTTCTTC. Based on the CDR3 plus reference TRBV5-1 and TRBJ2-1, the full variable domain is KAGVTQTPRYLIKTRGQQVTLSCSPISGHRSVSWYQQTPGQGLQFLFEYFSETQRNKGNFPGRFSGRQFSNSRSEMNVSTLELGDSALYLCASSLAAGGPSYNEQFFGPGTRLTVL.

This chain uses TRBV29-1 with TRBJ2-1; 9 bases line up with TRBD2. CDR3 length: 14 amino acids. CDR1 and CDR2 (germline): SQVTM, ANQGSEA. The junction had 3 bases not matched to a gene; V was cut back by 6 bases and J by 0 bases. The CDR3 DNA reads TGCAGCGTCCTTAGCGGGAGCTCCTACAATGAGCAGTTCTTC. Protein: CSVLSGSSYNEQFF.

The gene calls are TRBV27 and TRBJ1-1; 8 nucleotides align to TRBD1. The CDR3 contains 15 residues. CDR1 and CDR2 (germline): MNHEY, SMNVEV (reference sequence). Losses at the gene ends were 6 bases for V and 3 bases for J; bases not matched to a gene: 9. This CDR3 reads CASRRDRGEDTEAFF. Written as DNA, the CDR3 is TGTGCCAGCAGACGAGACAGGGGAGAGGACACTGAAGCTTTCTTT.

The chain links TRBV6-5 to TRBJ1-5, with 7 nucleotides matching TRBD1. V shed 2 bases, J shed 5 bases, and the junction held 6 bases outside the gene matches. The CDR3 has 15 amino acids. CDR1 and CDR2 from the germline V gene are MNHEY and SVGAGI. The CDR3 region has the DNA TGTGCCAGCAGTTACACGACAGGGAGCGATCAGCCCCAGCATTTT. Its translation: CASSYTTGSDQPQHF.

The V and J genes are TRBV11-3 and TRBJ2-2, with a possible D match to TRBD1 (6 bases). The germline V and J ends were trimmed by 4 bases and 0 bases, with 12 bases remaining between them. The CDR3 sequence is 16 residues long. CDR1 is SGHNT, CDR2 YENEEA, per germline. CDR3 sequence (DNA): TGTGCCAGCAGCTCCTATTCAGGGGCGAACACCGGGGAGCTGTTTTTT. It encodes CASSSYSGANTGELFF.

The chain combines TRBV5-6 with TRBJ1-2, with 7 bases identical to TRBD1. This CDR3 has 15 residues. Losses at the gene ends were 2 bases for V and 3 bases for J; bases not matched to a gene: 7. Germline V gene data show CDR1 as SGHDT and CDR2 as YYEEEE. The CDR3 DNA is TGTGCCAGCAGCTTACAGGGGTTGTGGGACTATGGCTACACCTTC. Translation gives CASSLQGLWDYGYTF.

This chain connects TRBV5-6 to TRBJ1-1, with D possibly being TRBD1 (6 bases). The germline V and J ends were trimmed by 6 bases and 11 bases, with 23 bases remaining between them. The germline V gene encodes CDR1 SGHDT and CDR2 YYEEEE. CDR3 size: 14 residues. CDR3 coding DNA: TGTGCCAGCACCTTACGTTGGTGGACAGCGGGGGCTTTCTTT. Its protein is CASTLRWWTAGAFF.

This clone was observed a handful of times. In nucleotides, the CDR3 is TGTGCCAGCAGTGACCCAGGGGGCCAGCGGGACGAGCAGTACTTC. It is translated as CASSDPGGQRDEQYF. This sequence joins TRBV25-1 and TRBJ2-7; the match to TRBD1 covers 8 bases. Losses at the gene ends were 3 bases for V and 5 bases for J; bases not matched to a gene: 9. CDR3 size: 15 residues. CDR1 is MGHDK and CDR2 is SYGVNS in the germline V gene.

The chain couples TRBV5-4 to TRBJ2-7; 7 bases line up with TRBD2. CDR1 is SGHNT and CDR2 is YYREEE in the germline V gene (reference sequence). The CDR3 runs 13 residues. With V trimmed by 0 bases and J by 5 bases, 2 bases remained unmatched. CDR3 in amino acids: CASSLGGGNEQYF. For the CDR3, the DNA is TGTGCCAGCAGCTTGGGCGGGGGAAACGAGCAGTACTTC.

The chain is built from TRBV21-1 and TRBJ2-2; the table calls TRBD2, which could not be checked here. TRBV21-1 is classified as a pseudogene. This CDR3 has 17 amino acids. This CDR3 reads CASSQGTGGPNTGELFF. CDR3 DNA sequence: TGTGCCAGCAGCCAAGGTACGGGGGGCCCGAACACCGGGGAGCTGTTTTTT.

The chain uses TRBV4-1 and TRBJ2-7; tentatively, D is TRBD1 (5 bases). Per the germline V gene, CDR1 is MGHRA and CDR2 is YSYEKL. This CDR3 is 14 amino acids long. Trimming removed 1 base from V and 5 bases from J, with 12 bases in between. CDR3 nucleotides: TGCGCCAGCAGCCAAGTGGCAGGGAACAACGAGCAGTACTTC. It translates to CASSQVAGNNEQYF.

V is TRBV14 and J is TRBJ2-3; D is uncertain. Per germline, CDR1 SGHDN and CDR2 FVKESK. This CDR3 is 14 amino acids long. Trimming removed 8 bases from V and 0 bases from J, with 12 bases in between. CDR3: CASSLGRSTDTQYF. CDR3 nucleotides: TGTGCCAGCTCCCTGGGCAGGAGCACAGATACGCAGTATTTT.